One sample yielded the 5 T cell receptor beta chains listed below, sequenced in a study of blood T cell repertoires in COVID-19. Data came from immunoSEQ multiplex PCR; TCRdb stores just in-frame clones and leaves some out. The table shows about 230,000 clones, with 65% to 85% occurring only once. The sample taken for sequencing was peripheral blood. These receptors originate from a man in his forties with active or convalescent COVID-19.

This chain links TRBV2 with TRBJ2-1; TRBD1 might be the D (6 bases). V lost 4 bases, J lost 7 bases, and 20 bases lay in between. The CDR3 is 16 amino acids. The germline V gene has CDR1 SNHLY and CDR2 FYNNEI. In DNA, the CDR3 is TGTGCCAGCAGTGCTAGGACCTCCAGGGGAATTAATGAGCAGTTCTTC. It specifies CASSARTSRGINEQFF.

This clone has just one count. DNA of the CDR3: TGTGCCAGCAGCTTAGGGGGGGGAGCCCAAGGTGGACCGTATGGCTACACCTTC. This codes for CASSLGGGAQGGPYGYTF. The rearrangement links TRBV7-6 to TRBJ1-2, with D maybe TRBD1 (5 bases). This CDR3 spans 18 amino acids. The V and J ends lost 1 base and 5 bases respectively, with 23 bases between them. Germline CDR1 reads SGHVS; CDR2 reads FNYEAQ.

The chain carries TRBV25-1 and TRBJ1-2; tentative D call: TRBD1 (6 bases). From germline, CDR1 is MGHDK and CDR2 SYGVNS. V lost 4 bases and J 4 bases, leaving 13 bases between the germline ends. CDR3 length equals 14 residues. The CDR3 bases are TGTGCCAGCAGTGGAAGCGGACAGACCTATGGCTACACCTTC. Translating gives CASSGSGQTYGYTF.

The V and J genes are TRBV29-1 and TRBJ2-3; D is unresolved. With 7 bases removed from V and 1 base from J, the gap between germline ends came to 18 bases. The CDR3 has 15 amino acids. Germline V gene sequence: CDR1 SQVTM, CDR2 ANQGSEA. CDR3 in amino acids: CSEPNFSGGTDTQYF. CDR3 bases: TGCAGCGAACCGAATTTTTCGGGTGGCACAGATACGCAGTATTTT.

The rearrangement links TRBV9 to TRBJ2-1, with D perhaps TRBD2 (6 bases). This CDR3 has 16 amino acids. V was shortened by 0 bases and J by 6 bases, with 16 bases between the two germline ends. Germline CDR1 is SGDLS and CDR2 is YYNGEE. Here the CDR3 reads CASSVGVLEGFNEQFF. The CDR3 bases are TGTGCCAGCAGCGTAGGGGTACTGGAGGGATTCAATGAGCAGTTCTTC.